These T cell receptor beta chains were read from a single sample in a study of cytomegalovirus exposure and HLA in healthy donors. Sequencing used immunoSEQ multiplex PCR; TCRdb keeps in-frame clones, though not all of them. The sample lists around 100,000 clones, roughly 80% occurring once. The sequenced sample consisted of PBMCs. These receptors all come from a young man in good health and CMV-seropositive. Each CDR3 is given with its conserved first and last residue. A D gene is named only where the DNA matches it firmly. Clone size is not always given. Where it is, it says once, few, many or a class for expanded clones.

J gene	clone size	V gene	D gene	CDR3 DNA	CDR3 protein
TRBJ1-1	NA	TRBV11-1	NA	TGTGCCAGCAGCTTCCAAGGGGCAATGAACACTGAAGCTTTCTTT	CASSFQGAMNTEAFF
TRBJ1-1	NA	TRBV6-1	NA	TGTGCCAGCAGTGATACAGGGAACGTTGGAGCTTTCTTT	CASSDTGNVGAFF
TRBJ2-2	NA	TRBV5-1	NA	TGCGCCAGCAGCTTGAGGTTTCGTAACGGACAGCTAAACACCGGGGAGCTGTTTTTT	CASSLRFRNGQLNTGELFF
TRBJ2-5	NA	TRBV7-9	TRBD2	TGTGCCAGTGTAGCGGGGGGTTACCAAGAGACCCAGTACTTC	CASVAGGYQETQYF
TRBJ2-3	NA	TRBV14	NA	TGTGCCAGCAGCCGGGGGCGCTCAAGCACAGATACGCAGTATTTT	CASSRGRSSTDTQYF
TRBJ2-2	NA	TRBV9	TRBD1	TGTGCCAGCAGCCCGCGGACAGGGGTTAACACCGGGGAGCTGTTTTTT	CASSPRTGVNTGELFF
TRBJ2-3	NA	TRBV5-4	TRBD1	TGTGCCAGCAGCTTGGCTCCCGGGACAGGGTGGGATACGCAGTATTTT	CASSLAPGTGWDTQYF
TRBJ2-3	NA	TRBV15	TRBD1	TGTGCCACCAGCAGAGACACCGGGACAGGGATTCGGACAGATACGCAGTATTTT	CATSRDTGTGIRTDTQYF
TRBJ2-1	NA	TRBV10-3	TRBD2	TGTGCCATCAGATCAACCTTTTTAGCGGGGAGCTCCTACAATGAGCAGTTCTTC	CAIRSTFLAGSSYNEQFF
TRBJ2-3	NA	TRBV6-4	TRBD2	TGTGCCAGCAGTGACTCGGCGGGGGGGCCAGATACGCAGTATTTT	CASSDSAGGPDTQYF
TRBJ2-5	NA	TRBV9	NA	TGTGCCAGCAGCGTAGGCTTCAAGGGCTCGGGGTGGGAGACCCAGTACTTC	CASSVGFKGSGWETQYF
TRBJ1-3	NA	TRBV9	NA	TGTGCCAGCAGCGTAGAGCCGGGTTCTGGAACCACCATATATTTT	CASSVEPGSGTTIYF
TRBJ2-7	NA	TRBV7-7	NA	TGTGCCAGCAGCCTCAAGGACAGCCGGTGTGGCTTC	CASSLKDSRCGF
TRBJ1-2	NA	TRBV2	NA	TGTGCCAGCAGTGAGGAGTACGGCGATGGCGGTCGACGAACCTCTAACTATGGCTACACCTTC	CASSEEYGDGGRRTSNYGYTF
TRBJ1-2	few	TRBV10-2	NA	TGCGCCAGCAGTGAACAGGGAGCTTATGGCTACACCTTC	CASSEQGAYGYTF
TRBJ2-1	NA	TRBV4-2	TRBD2	TGTGCCAGCAGCCAAGACCGCGGTCGGGGGGGAACCTACAATGAGCAGTTCTTC	CASSQDRGRGGTYNEQFF
TRBJ1-1	NA	TRBV30	NA	TGTGCCTGGAGTACACAGGGATACACTGAAGCTTTCTTT	CAWSTQGYTEAFF
TRBJ2-2	NA	TRBV28	TRBD1	TGTGCCAGCAGTCCCCGGAGGGGCAGGGGGCAGCTCGGGGAGCTGTTTTTT	CASSPRRGRGQLGELFF
TRBJ1-5	NA	TRBV28	TRBD1	TGTGCCAGCCTACAGGGGGGGAACAATCAGCCCCAGCATTTT	CASLQGGNNQPQHF
TRBJ2-7	once	TRBV5-1	TRBD1	TGCGCCAGCAGCTTGAGGACAGGGGCCTACGAGCAGTACTTC	CASSLRTGAYEQYF
TRBJ1-3	NA	TRBV9	NA	TGTGCCAGCAGCGGCCGGAGATCAAGAAACACCATATATTTT	CASSGRRSRNTIYF
TRBJ2-2	NA	TRBV28	NA	TGTGCCAGCAGTTTTCGTACCCCACTGGCAGGGTCGACCCCGAACACCGGGGAGCTGTTTTTT	CASSFRTPLAGSTPNTGELFF
TRBJ2-7	NA	TRBV7-2	NA	TGTGCCAGCAGCTTATACCCCGGCGAGCAGTACTTC	CASSLYPGEQYF
TRBJ2-3	NA	TRBV7-2	TRBD1	TGTGCCAGCAGCAGGGACAGGGCAGGAGATACGCAGTATTTT	CASSRDRAGDTQYF
TRBJ1-1	NA	TRBV30	TRBD1	TGTGCCTGGTTTCTTCCGGGGCCAGGGGGTGCTTTCTTT	CAWFLPGPGGAFF
TRBJ2-2	NA	TRBV2	TRBD2	TGTGCCAGCAGAATATTAGCGGGGGGGGCCGGGGAGCTGTTTTTT	CASRILAGGAGELFF